This TCR beta chain was recorded in a study of graft-versus-host responses after intestinal transplantation. Some clones are missing from TCRdb's copy, which holds only in-frame ones; the method was immunoSEQ multiplex PCR. Of roughly 70,000 clones listed, roughly 84% are singletons. Germline trimming cut 4 bases from V and 5 bases from J; bases unmatched to any gene: 1. Germline lookup yields CDR1 LNHDA and CDR2 SQIVND (reference sequence). The CDR3 consists of 14 residues. General study findings and limits: Peak circulating GvH clone levels tracked with early post-transplant HvG declines.

This clone has more than one count but fewer than ten. Its specificity is not known. This sequence joins TRBV19 and TRBJ2-3; 12 bases are shared with TRBD2. The source was unstimulated CD4+ T cells sorted from spleen or lymph node cells, collected before transplant. The sequence was obtained from a human donor who was the organ donor for an intestinal transplant. CDR3 DNA: TGTGCCAGTAGTAAGACTAGCGGGGGAGATACGCAGTATTTT. It is translated as CASSKTSGGDTQYF.